The 32 T cell receptor beta chains presented below share a single source sample, sequenced in a study of identical twins. One entry per CDR3 protein results from TCRdb running MiXCR on the 5' RACE reads. The sample consists of around 960,000 distinct CDR3 sequences, 9% to 15% of them appearing once. In addition, the sample was reused for a study of yellow fever vaccine responses in identical twins.

The material sequenced was PBMCs. Receptors originate from a woman younger than 30 in good health.

This clonotype has a count of ten or more. The chain joins TRBV29-1 to TRBJ2-3, with D maybe TRBD2 (6 bases). This CDR3 has 15 residues. Germline V lookup: CDR1 SQVTM, CDR2 ANQGSEA. The V end was cut by 7 bases, the J end by 8 bases, with 25 bases between. DNA for the CDR3: TGCAGCGATCGTTTCGGGAGCAATCCAGGTGGTACGCAGTATTTT. Protein: CSDRFGSNPGGTQYF.

The V and J genes are TRBV27 and TRBJ1-4; D remains unclear. V dropped 5 bases and J dropped 8 bases, with 18 bases sitting between them. Per the germline V gene, CDR1 is MNHEY and CDR2 is SMNVEV (reference sequence). CDR3 length: 15 residues. CDR3 coding DNA: TGTGCCAGCAGTCCCATCCCGGGCCGGGCCGAAAAACTGTTTTTT. Its protein is CASSPIPGRAEKLFF.

The V gene is TRBV18, the J gene TRBJ1-1; D unresolved. In germline, CDR1 is KGHSH, CDR2 LQKENI. The CDR3 is made up of 14 amino acids. Deletions cut 0 bases from V and 6 bases from J, with 11 bases between. The CDR3: CASSPPGAAAEAFF. The CDR3 DNA sequence: TGTGCCAGCTCACCACCGGGAGCGGCAGCTGAAGCTTTCTTT.

This clonotype was counted between two and nine times. This chain uses TRBV20-1 with TRBJ2-6; D is ambiguous. Germline-derived CDR1 and CDR2 are DFQATT and SNEGSKA (reference sequence). The germline V and J ends were trimmed by 4 bases and 1 base, with 5 bases remaining between them. This CDR3 has 13 amino acids. CDR3 loop: CSAKESGANVLTF. The CDR3 region has the DNA TGCAGTGCTAAGGAGTCTGGGGCCAACGTCCTGACTTTC.

V is TRBV2 and J is TRBJ2-2; D is unclear. The ends were cut back, 9 bases at V and 0 bases at J, with 11 bases in the middle. Germline V gene lookup returns CDR1 SNHLY and CDR2 FYNNEI. This CDR3 contains 14 residues. CDR3 nucleotide sequence: TGTGCCAGTGCACGGAAAACGAACACCGGGGAGCTGTTTTTT. Translation gives CASARKTNTGELFF.

CDR3 sequence: CASSHFPRTGNEQFF. In DNA form, the CDR3 reads TGTGCCAGCAGCCACTTCCCCAGGACGGGCAATGAGCAGTTCTTC. This sequence joins TRBV7-9 and TRBJ2-1; D gene uncertain. The V gene's germline CDR1 is SEHNR and CDR2 FQNEAQ (reference sequence). Trimming cost V 5 bases and J 6 bases, with 17 bases left between them. This CDR3 has 15 residues.

The table lists this clonotype with a few counts. The chain joins TRBV2 to TRBJ1-2; D is undetermined. The CDR3 consists of 12 residues. V was cut by 3 bases and J by 4 bases, with 6 bases left in between. Germline lookup yields CDR1 SNHLY and CDR2 FYNNEI. CDR3 protein: CASSDRIYGYTF. The CDR3 nucleotides are TGTGCCAGCAGTGACAGAATCTATGGCTACACCTTC.

This clonotype was seen repeatedly, ten times or more. This sequence joins TRBV12-3 or TRBV12-4 and TRBJ2-2; D not certain. Between the trimmed V and J ends, which lost 5 bases and 8 bases, there was a span of 15 bases. The CDR3 has 14 residues. In nucleotides, the CDR3 is TGTGCCAGCAGTCCTGATTCCTATGCGGGGGAGCTGTTTTTT. This gives the protein CASSPDSYAGELFF.

The CDR3 loop is CASSSAGVPTDTQYF. The CDR3 DNA is TGTGCCAGCAGTTCTGCAGGGGTCCCCACAGATACGCAGTATTTT. The chain couples TRBV7-6 to TRBJ2-3, with a weak D call TRBD1 (6 bases). Germline-derived CDR1 and CDR2 are SGHVS and FNYEAQ. V was clipped by 6 bases and J by 2 bases, with 15 bases between them. CDR3 length equals 15 residues.

In this sample, this clonotype turned up a few times. The J gene is TRBJ2-1, the V gene TRBV7-2; the D gene is possibly TRBD2 (5 bases). Trimming removed 7 bases at V and 6 bases at J, with 19 bases between. Per the germline V gene, CDR1 is SGHTA and CDR2 is FQGNSA. The CDR3 is 15 amino acids. CDR3 in DNA: TGTGCCAGCACCCCCCCTATGAGGGCGTTCAATGAGCAGTTCTTC. It is translated as CASTPPMRAFNEQFF.

The chain employs TRBV27 and TRBJ2-1, with D possibly matching TRBD1 (7 bases). V dropped 4 bases and J dropped 8 bases, with 18 bases sitting between them. The CDR3 is 15 amino acids. CDR1 is MNHEY, CDR2 SMNVEV, per germline (reference sequence). CDR3 DNA sequence: TGTGCCAGCAGTTCCCCTGGGCAGGGGGGCCATGAGCAGTTCTTC. It is translated as CASSSPGQGGHEQFF.

This clonotype was picked up many times. The J gene is TRBJ1-1, the V gene TRBV5-1, with TRBD1 identical over 9 bases. The V and J ends lost 0 bases and 3 bases, in that order; junction bases with no gene match: 9. Per germline, CDR1 SGHRS and CDR2 YFSETQ. The CDR3 has 17 amino acids. The CDR3 spells CASSLGDRVRRDTEAFF. CDR3 coding DNA: TGCGCCAGCAGCTTGGGGGACAGGGTAAGAAGGGACACTGAAGCTTTCTTT.

This clonotype was picked up a small number of times. The chain combines TRBV4-2 with TRBJ2-2, with TRBD1 matching 9 bases. V lost 4 bases, J lost 4 bases, and 7 bases stayed unmatched. In germline, CDR1 is LGHNA, CDR2 YNFKEQ. This CDR3 has 16 residues. This chain's CDR3 is CASSLRTGVGTGELFF. The CDR3 DNA sequence: TGTGCCAGCAGCCTAAGGACAGGGGTTGGCACCGGGGAGCTGTTTTTT.

There are a few counts of this clonotype. The chain recombines TRBV5-4 with TRBJ2-1; D call uncertain. V lost 0 bases and J lost 15, with 16 bases in between. Germline V gives CDR1 SGHNT, CDR2 YYREEE (reference sequence). This CDR3 region has 13 residues. The CDR3 region is CASSLAAGMDLFF. The CDR3 nucleotides read TGTGCCAGCAGCTTGGCGGCCGGAATGGATCTGTTCTTC.

This clonotype appeared a few times. The chain has TRBV7-3 and TRBJ2-2; D is possibly TRBD2 (6 bases). V was clipped by 4 bases and J by 8 bases, with 20 bases between them. Germline loops: CDR1 SGHTA, CDR2 FQGTGA. This CDR3 has 16 amino acids. The CDR3 DNA is TGTGCCAGCAGCTCTCGCACGGGACTCCCGGCTGGGGAGCTGTTTTTT. It translates to CASSSRTGLPAGELFF.

The chain recombines TRBV14 with TRBJ2-1; 10 bases agree with TRBD2. Per the germline V gene, CDR1 is SGHDN and CDR2 is FVKESK. J gave up 9 bases and V 6 bases, and 17 bases lay outside the gene matches. The CDR3 spans 17 residues. The CDR3 loop is CASSPRNSGRAKGEQFF. DNA of the CDR3: TGTGCCAGCAGTCCAAGAAACAGCGGGAGGGCCAAGGGTGAGCAGTTCTTC.

This clonotype was seen a handful of times. The chain couples TRBV20-1 to TRBJ2-1; D is uncertain. The V end was cut by 2 bases, the J end by 4 bases, with 9 bases between. The CDR3 has 13 residues. Germline V lookup: CDR1 DFQATT, CDR2 SNEGSKA (reference sequence). The CDR3 sequence: CSARWEQYNEQFF. The CDR3, as DNA: TGCAGTGCTAGATGGGAACAGTACAATGAGCAGTTCTTC.

This clonotype was counted only a few times. The chain joins TRBV11-3 to TRBJ2-2; D uncertain. The germline V gene has CDR1 SGHNT and CDR2 YENEEA. The CDR3 spans 16 residues. V lost 5 bases and J lost 7, with 20 bases in between. The CDR3 nucleotides read TGTGCCAGCAGCCTACGCCGGGCCCTAAGTAACGGGGAGCTGTTTTTT. The encoded protein is CASSLRRALSNGELFF.

The chain uses TRBV3-1 and TRBJ2-7; D is possibly TRBD1 (6 bases). Germline V gene sequence: CDR1 LGHDT, CDR2 YNNKEL (reference sequence). Between the trimmed V and J ends, which lost 0 bases and 1 base, there was a span of 7 bases. This CDR3 has 14 amino acids. CDR3 bases: TGTGCCAGCAGCCAAGAAACAGGGTCCTACGAGCAGTACGTC. The encoded protein is CASSQETGSYEQYV.

The gene calls are TRBV10-3 and TRBJ2-7, with TRBD1 identical over 10 bases. From germline, CDR1 is ENHRY and CDR2 SYGVKD. The V gene end was trimmed by 4 bases and the J gene end by 3 bases; junction bases not matched to a gene: 3. The CDR3 has 14 residues. The DNA of the CDR3 is TGTGCCATCAGTGGGGGGACAGGGGACTACGAGCAGTACTTC. Translated, it gives CAISGGTGDYEQYF.

The rearrangement links TRBV3-1 to TRBJ2-4, with 9 bases matching TRBD1. CDR1 and CDR2 (germline): LGHDT, YNNKEL (reference sequence). V lost 2 bases to trimming and J lost 8 bases; unmatched junction nucleotides: 4. CDR3 length: 14 amino acids. CDR3 amino acids: CASSQPGQGDIQYF. CDR3 DNA: TGTGCCAGCAGCCAACCGGGACAGGGTGACATTCAGTACTTC.

This clonotype was found many times. The CDR3 DNA is TGTGCCAGCAGTTCCGACAGGCGGGGGCTATACAATGAGCAGTTCTTC. Translating gives CASSSDRRGLYNEQFF. The V call is TRBV12-3 or TRBV12-4, the J call TRBJ2-1, with D possibly being TRBD2 (7 bases). This CDR3 is 16 amino acids long. Trimming left V 4 bases short and J 4 bases short, with 17 bases between.

The table lists this clonotype with a few counts. The gene calls are TRBV24-1 and TRBJ2-1, with D possibly being TRBD2 (6 bases). Germline V gene sequence: CDR1 KGHDR, CDR2 SFDVKD. This CDR3 has 14 residues. V gave up 1 base and J gave up 10 bases, with 13 bases separating them. The CDR3 spells CATSDFGGFKEQFF. CDR3 DNA sequence: TGTGCCACCAGTGATTTTGGAGGGTTTAAAGAGCAGTTCTTC.

The chain couples TRBV11-1 to TRBJ1-1, with 8 bases that match TRBD1. This CDR3 comprises 14 residues. After removal of 3 bases from V and 5 bases from J, the junction contained 5 bases not matched to a gene. The germline gives CDR1 SGHAT, CDR2 FQDESV (reference sequence). CDR3: CASSFQGARTEAFF. Here the CDR3 DNA reads TGTGCCAGCAGCTTTCAGGGGGCGCGAACTGAAGCTTTCTTT. The full variable domain, in which reference TRBV11-1 and TRBJ1-1 provide the parts outside the CDR3, is EAEVAQSPRYKITEKSQAVAFWCDPISGHATLYWYRQILGQGPELLVQFQDESVVDDSQLPKDRFSAERLKGVDSTLKIQPAELGDSAMYLCASSFQGARTEAFFGQGTRLTVV.

The rearrangement links TRBV11-3 to TRBJ2-7; D is uncertain. CDR1 is SGHNT, CDR2 YENEEA, per germline. Between the trimmed V and J ends, which lost 6 bases and 0 bases, there was a span of 9 bases. The CDR3 runs to 13 residues. The CDR3 spells CASSLTNSYEQYF. CDR3 coding DNA: TGTGCCAGCAGTCTCACAAACTCCTACGAGCAGTACTTC.

V gene TRBV7-9 combines with J gene TRBJ2-3; TRBD2 matches at 10 bases. V was pared by 7 bases and J by 2 bases, with 6 bases of the junction left unmatched. This CDR3 contains 15 residues. CDR1 SEHNR and CDR2 FQNEAQ come from the germline V gene (reference sequence). The DNA for the CDR3 is TGTGCCAGCACCGAGACTAGCGGGTACACAGATACGCAGTATTTT. This encodes CASTETSGYTDTQYF.

The V and J genes are TRBV29-1 and TRBJ2-2; TRBD1 matches 8 bases. Germline loops: CDR1 SQVTM, CDR2 ANQGSEA. CDR3 length: 11 amino acids. The trim removed 6 bases at V and 12 bases at J, leaving 6 bases unmatched. CDR3 sequence reads: CSVDRGRQLFF. CDR3 DNA sequence: TGCAGCGTAGACAGGGGAAGACAGCTGTTTTTT.

J is TRBJ2-1 and V is TRBV20-1; 10 bases are a match to TRBD2. This CDR3 is built from 14 residues. J lost 1 base, V lost 5 bases, and 2 bases had no gene match. Germline CDR1 and CDR2: DFQATT and SNEGSKA (reference sequence). The CDR3 here is CSAERGGSYNEQFF. The CDR3 coding sequence is TGCAGTGCTGAGCGGGGGGGATCCTACAATGAGCAGTTCTTC.

The CDR3 region has the DNA TGTGCCAGCAGTGAGGGGACTAGGTACACCGGGGAGCTGTTTTTT. Its protein product is CASSEGTRYTGELFF. The V gene is TRBV2, the J gene TRBJ2-2, with 8 bases aligning to TRBD2. Per germline, CDR1 SNHLY and CDR2 FYNNEI. J lost 3 bases, V lost 3 bases, and 3 bases had no gene match. The CDR3 runs 15 residues.

This clonotype showed up just a few times. This chain uses TRBV3-1 with TRBJ1-3; perhaps TRBD1 as D (6 bases). V shed 2 bases and J shed 4 bases, with 12 bases lying between them. Germline CDR1 is LGHDT and CDR2 is YNNKEL (reference sequence). This CDR3 region has 15 residues. In nucleotides, the CDR3 is TGTGCCAGCAGCCAACCCTGGGGGCCGGGAAACACCATATATTTT. Translation gives CASSQPWGPGNTIYF.

This clonotype was recorded a few times. The chain joins TRBV9 to TRBJ2-2; 11 nucleotides align to TRBD1. This CDR3 has 19 amino acids. Germline values: CDR1 SGDLS, CDR2 YYNGEE. V shed 0 bases and J 6 bases; nucleotides not matched to a gene: 13. CDR3 protein: CASSVASGLGQGVSGELFF. The CDR3 DNA follows: TGTGCCAGCAGCGTAGCTTCTGGTTTGGGACAGGGGGTGTCCGGGGAGCTGTTTTTT.

This chain uses TRBV27 with TRBJ2-5, with 8 bases identical to TRBD1. The CDR3 extends over 19 amino acids. The germline gives CDR1 MNHEY, CDR2 SMNVEV (reference sequence). The junction had 13 bases not matched to a gene; V was cut back by 0 bases and J by 1 base. The CDR3, as DNA: TGTGCCAGCAGTTTATCCCCCAGTGCGACAGGGGTTGTCCAAGAGACCCAGTACTTC. It codes for CASSLSPSATGVVQETQYF.